This T cell receptor (beta chain) comes out of a study of cytomegalovirus exposure and HLA in healthy donors. As regards this clone: What it recognizes is unknown.

Study conclusions and caveats: Many donors carried some public TCRs, although rarity characterized most TCR sequences.

13 Jbeta primers and 60 Vbeta primers were used for the PCR. Only in-frame clones appear in the TCRdb table, and some are missing; sequencing was by immunoSEQ multiplex PCR. Of about 120,000 clones listed, around two thirds are singletons. Trimming stripped 2 bases from V and 0 bases from J, with 11 bases between. Germline values: CDR1 SGHVS, CDR2 FQNEAQ. CDR3 size: 16 residues. The sample comprised PBMCs. The source of this sequence is a woman aged 40-49 years in good health and CMV-seropositive. This chain links TRBV7-8 with TRBJ2-4; no definite D call. For the CDR3, the DNA is TGTGCCAGCAGCTTACCGTTTGCTAGAGCCAAAAACATTCAGTACTTC. It codes for CASSLPFARAKNIQYF.